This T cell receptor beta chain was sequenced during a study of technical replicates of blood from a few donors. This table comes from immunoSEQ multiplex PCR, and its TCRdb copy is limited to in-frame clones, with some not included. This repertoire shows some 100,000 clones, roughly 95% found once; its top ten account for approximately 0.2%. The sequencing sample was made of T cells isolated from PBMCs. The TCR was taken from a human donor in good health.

The CDR3 coding sequence is TGTGCCAGCCGTTACTCTGGAAACACCATATATTTT. It codes for CASRYSGNTIYF. The chain has TRBV2 and TRBJ1-3; D uncertain. Germline V gene data show CDR1 as SNHLY and CDR2 as FYNNEI. V shed 8 bases and J shed 0 bases, with 5 bases lying between them. The CDR3 extends over 12 amino acids.